The TCR beta chain described here comes from a study of read filtering for tumor transcriptome and immune sequencing. The table lists this clonotype with many counts. From 400 to 450 ng of RNA, a library with molecular barcoded alpha/delta and beta/gamma adaptors was made. Each CDR3 protein gets one entry after TCRdb re-called the reads with MiXCR. The repertoire holds 25,000 or so distinct CDR3 sequences, around 20% seen once, with 15% to 20% in the top ten. There are 12 residues in the CDR3. The V gene's germline CDR1 is SQVTM and CDR2 ANQGSEA. Trimming cost V 1 base and J 7 bases, with 8 bases left between them.

The sequence came from a donor at least 40 years old with multiple myeloma. Input material: a population of CD138-negative cells sorted from bone marrow. V and J are TRBV29-1 and TRBJ2-1; D is unresolved. The CDR3 sequence: CSVEAATNEQFF. Here the CDR3 DNA reads TGCAGCGTTGAAGCGGCCACAAATGAGCAGTTCTTC.